A selection of T cell receptor beta chains follows, all from one sample in a study of T cell responses to AZD1222 COVID-19 vaccine. Repertoires were generated with immunoSEQ multiplex PCR, while TCRdb's copy carries only in-frame clones and drops some. The data show about 110,000 clones, with roughly 85% seen just once and under 2.5% held by the top ten. The sample in question was peripheral blood, obtained 28 days after the second AZD1222 dose. These receptors all come from an adult who received the AZD1222 COVID-19 vaccine. The conserved cysteine and the conserved F or W are not part of the CDR3 here.

>TRBJ2-3|13|TRBV5-1
ASSYQGAGTDTQY
>TRBJ1-4|13|TRBV7-2
ASSVRGRPNEKLF
>TRBJ1-2|10|TRBV6-1
ASSEGNYGYT
>TRBJ2-5|14|TRBV18
ASSFAGHDGRETQY
>TRBJ1-1|12|TRBV5-6
ASSFQGLYTEAF
>TRBJ2-1|15|TRBV27
ASSFSLAGRSYNEQF
>TRBJ2-3|11|TRBV27
ASKDGLTDTQY
>TRBJ1-5|11|TRBV5-4
ASSFDPNQPQH
>TRBJ2-1|12|TRBV19
ASSGTGAHNEQF
>TRBJ2-5|12|TRBV24-1
ATSDWRERETQY
>TRBJ2-5|10|TRBV12-3/TRBV12-4
ASREREETQY
>TRBJ2-3|16|TRBV9
ASSAGWWGPPNTDTQY
>TRBJ1-1|13|TRBV14
ASSSIGTGGAEAF
>TRBJ1-5|11|TRBV12-3/TRBV12-4
ASSLPGLGPQH
>TRBJ2-7|15|TRBV27
ASSFQGSRLAGEYRY
>TRBJ2-7|11|TRBV30
ACTPPGIKGQY
>TRBJ2-5|11|TRBV29-1
SVAPGTVETQY
>TRBJ1-4|12|TRBV7-9
ASSPRDRDEKLF
>TRBJ2-3|14|TRBV3-1/TRBV3-2
ASSEAGTGVGDTQY
>TRBJ2-2|13|TRBV4-2
ASSLQPSNTGELF
>TRBJ2-7|9|TRBV15
ATSRGGEQY
>TRBJ2-2|16|TRBV19
ASSIVGTSGRGAGELF
>TRBJ1-2|12|TRBV27
ASSFSGGGPGYT
>TRBJ2-7|10|TRBV27
ASSLPGYEQY